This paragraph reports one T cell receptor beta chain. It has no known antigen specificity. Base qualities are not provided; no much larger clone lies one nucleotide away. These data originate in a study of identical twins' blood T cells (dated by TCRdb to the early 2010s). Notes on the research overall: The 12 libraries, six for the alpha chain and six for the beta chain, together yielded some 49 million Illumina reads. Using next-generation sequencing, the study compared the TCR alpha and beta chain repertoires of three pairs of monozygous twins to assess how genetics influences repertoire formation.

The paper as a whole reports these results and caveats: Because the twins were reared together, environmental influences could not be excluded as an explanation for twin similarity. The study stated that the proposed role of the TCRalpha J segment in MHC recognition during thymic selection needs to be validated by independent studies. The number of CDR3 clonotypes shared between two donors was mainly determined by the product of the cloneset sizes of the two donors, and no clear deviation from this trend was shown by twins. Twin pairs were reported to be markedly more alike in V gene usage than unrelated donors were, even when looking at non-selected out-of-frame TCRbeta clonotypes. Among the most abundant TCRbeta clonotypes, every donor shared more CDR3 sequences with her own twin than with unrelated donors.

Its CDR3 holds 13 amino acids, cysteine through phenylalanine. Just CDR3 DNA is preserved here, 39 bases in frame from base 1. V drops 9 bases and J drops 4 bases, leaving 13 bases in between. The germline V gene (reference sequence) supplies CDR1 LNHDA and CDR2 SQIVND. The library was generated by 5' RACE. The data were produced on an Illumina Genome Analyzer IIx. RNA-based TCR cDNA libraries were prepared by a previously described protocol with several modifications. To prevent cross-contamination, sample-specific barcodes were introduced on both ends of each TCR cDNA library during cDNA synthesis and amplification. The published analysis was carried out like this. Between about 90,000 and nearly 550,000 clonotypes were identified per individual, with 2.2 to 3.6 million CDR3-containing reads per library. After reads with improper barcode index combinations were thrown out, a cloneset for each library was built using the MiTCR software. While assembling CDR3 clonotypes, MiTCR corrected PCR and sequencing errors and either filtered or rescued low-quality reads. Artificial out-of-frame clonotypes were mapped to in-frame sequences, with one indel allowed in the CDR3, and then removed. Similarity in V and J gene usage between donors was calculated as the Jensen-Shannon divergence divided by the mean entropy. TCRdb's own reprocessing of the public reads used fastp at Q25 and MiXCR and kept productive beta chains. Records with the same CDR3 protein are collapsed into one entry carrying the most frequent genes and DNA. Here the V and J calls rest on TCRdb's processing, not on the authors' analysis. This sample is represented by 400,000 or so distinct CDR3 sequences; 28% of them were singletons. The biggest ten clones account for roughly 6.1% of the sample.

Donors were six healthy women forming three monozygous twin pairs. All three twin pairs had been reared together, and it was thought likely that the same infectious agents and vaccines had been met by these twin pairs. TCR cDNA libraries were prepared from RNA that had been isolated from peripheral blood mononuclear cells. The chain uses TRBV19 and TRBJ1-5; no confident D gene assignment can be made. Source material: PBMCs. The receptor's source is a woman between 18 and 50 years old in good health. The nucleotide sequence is TGTGCCAGCCAAAACGTTAATAATCAGCCCCAGCATTTT. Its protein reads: CASQNVNNQPQHF.